The 27 T cell receptor beta chains listed next were all sequenced from one sample in a study of blood T cells in healthy people across ages. Alongside a J-beta primer mix, a sample-barcoded 5' primer served in a second PCR lasting roughly 7 to 11 cycles. TCRdb re-called the 5' RACE reads with MiXCR, one entry per CDR3 protein. The data contain 1.5 million to 1.9 million distinct CDR3 sequences, 42% of them seen just once; the ten biggest clones take up about 3.8%. What was sequenced was blood. The receptors were gathered from a woman aged 18 to 35 in good health.

The chain employs TRBV4-1 and TRBJ2-5; D might be TRBD1 (6 bases). The better agreement between TRBJ2-7 and the DNA end casts doubt on the J call. CDR1 and CDR2 (germline): MGHRA, YSYEKL. The length of the CDR3 is 15 residues. The CDR3 protein is CASSLRTATTYEQYF. The CDR3 DNA follows: TGCGCCAGCAGTCTACGGACAGCTACAACCTACGAGCAGTACTTC.

The chain uses TRBV5-1 and TRBJ2-5; D may be TRBD1 (6 bases). The V gene lost 4 bases and the J gene lost 2 bases, with 21 bases spanning the gap. This CDR3 is built from 17 residues. Germline V gene sequence: CDR1 SGHRS, CDR2 YFSETQ. CDR3: CASSEVANGQWQETQYF. CDR3 sequence (DNA): TGCGCCAGCAGCGAAGTGGCCAACGGACAGTGGCAAGAGACCCAGTACTTC.

The V call is TRBV29-1, the J call TRBJ1-4; D is perhaps TRBD1 (6 bases). The V end lost 6 bases, the J end lost 7 bases, and 15 bases lay between the germline ends. This CDR3 has 13 residues. Germline V gene data show CDR1 as SQVTM and CDR2 as ANQGSEA. DNA for the CDR3: TGCAGCGTCAAGGGGACATTGAGTGAAAAACTGTTTTTT. Amino acids: CSVKGTLSEKLFF.

The table lists this clonotype with a few counts. CDR3 loop: CSARIEGYEQYF. Here the CDR3 DNA reads TGCAGTGCTAGAATTGAGGGGTACGAGCAGTACTTC. This chain uses TRBV20-1 with TRBJ2-7; either TRBD1 or TRBD2 may supply D (5 bases each). Trimming took off 2 bases at V and 4 bases at J, with 9 bases between the two ends. Germline V CDR1 and CDR2: DFQATT, SNEGSKA (reference sequence). The CDR3 loop spans 12 amino acids.

The CDR3 nucleotides are TGCAGTGCTAGCCTTCTAGCGGGGGATCCACCAACTCGCAATGAGCAGTTCTTC. Translation gives CSASLLAGDPPTRNEQFF. The V call is TRBV20-1, the J call TRBJ2-1; 10 bases match TRBD2. The germline CDR1 and CDR2 sequences are DFQATT and SNEGSKA (reference sequence). CDR3 size: 18 residues. J was trimmed by 6 bases and V by 3 bases; bases with no gene match: 17.

The gene calls are TRBV5-6 and TRBJ1-2, with D perhaps TRBD1 (5 bases). Per the germline V gene, CDR1 is SGHDT and CDR2 is YYEEEE. The V end lost 5 bases, the J end lost 8 bases, and 19 bases lay between the germline ends. This CDR3 spans 14 amino acids. The CDR3 here is CASRPQGVMGGYTF. The CDR3 coding sequence is TGTGCCAGCAGACCTCAGGGAGTAATGGGAGGCTACACCTTC.

The V call is TRBV20-1, the J call TRBJ2-3; D may be TRBD1 (6 bases). V shed 2 bases and J shed 2 bases, with 11 bases lying between them. CDR1 DFQATT and CDR2 SNEGSKA come from the germline V gene (reference sequence). This CDR3 has 14 amino acids. The CDR3 protein is CSARTGTHTDTQYF. CDR3 nucleotides: TGCAGTGCTAGAACCGGGACACACACAGATACGCAGTATTTT.

The chain joins TRBV7-2 to TRBJ2-3; maybe TRBD2 (5 bases). V was cut by 3 bases and J by 5 bases, with 9 bases left in between. CDR3 length: 13 amino acids. The germline V gene has CDR1 SGHTA and CDR2 FQGNSA. CDR3 nucleotides: TGTGCCAGCAGCTTCCCGGGAATAGATACGCAGTATTTT. Translation gives CASSFPGIDTQYF.

The genes are TRBV10-3 and TRBJ1-2; TRBD1 aligns across 7 bases. CDR3 size: 15 residues. Per the germline V gene, CDR1 is ENHRY and CDR2 is SYGVKD. The V and J ends lost 0 bases and 5 bases, in that order; junction bases with no gene match: 6. This CDR3 is CAISESPGGPYGYTF. In DNA, the CDR3 is TGTGCCATCAGTGAGTCGCCAGGGGGACCTTATGGCTACACCTTC.

The CDR3 reads CASSSRDGGNSPLHF. The CDR3 DNA is TGCGCCAGCAGCTCCCGGGACGGCGGAAATTCACCCCTCCACTTT. The chain joins TRBV5-1 to TRBJ1-6; perhaps TRBD1 as D (5 bases). CDR3 length equals 15 residues. Germline assignment: CDR1 SGHRS and CDR2 YFSETQ. Trimming shortened V by 3 bases and J by 7 bases, and 14 bases separated the two germline ends.

Only a few counts were recorded for this clonotype. The chain combines TRBV12-3 or TRBV12-4 with TRBJ2-7; D perhaps matches TRBD2 (6 bases). The length of the CDR3 is 16 residues. Trimming pared 0 bases from V and 4 bases from J, leaving 16 bases between. The CDR3: CASSLAGIPLAYEQYF. DNA for the CDR3: TGTGCCAGCAGTTTAGCCGGGATCCCACTAGCATACGAGCAGTACTTC.

This clonotype came up once. The J gene is TRBJ1-1, the V gene TRBV9, with D possibly matching TRBD1 (5 bases). The CDR3 consists of 14 residues. CDR1 is SGDLS and CDR2 is YYNGEE in the germline V gene. V dropped 4 bases and J dropped 5 bases, with 15 bases sitting between them. CDR3: CASSPSGTWTEAFF. The CDR3 DNA reads as TGTGCCAGCAGCCCAAGTGGGACTTGGACTGAAGCTTTCTTT.

The genes are TRBV29-1 and TRBJ1-5; 9 nucleotides agree with TRBD1. The CDR3 loop spans 13 amino acids. Trimming took 6 bases from V and 5 from J; bases not matched to a gene: 5. Germline CDR1 SQVTM, CDR2 ANQGSEA. CDR3 protein: CSVGDREDQPQHF. The CDR3 nucleotides read TGCAGCGTAGGGGACAGGGAGGATCAGCCCCAGCATTTT.

Only a few counts were recorded for this clonotype. This chain joins TRBV11-2 and TRBJ2-1, with D unclear. The length of the CDR3 is 15 residues. V gave up 1 base and J gave up 6 bases, with 13 bases separating them. Germline CDR1 SGHAT, CDR2 FQNNGV. CDR3 in amino acids: CASSLVQWSANEQFF. The CDR3 nucleotides are TGTGCCAGCAGCTTAGTACAATGGAGCGCCAATGAGCAGTTCTTC.

The chain recombines TRBV12-3 or TRBV12-4 with TRBJ2-3; 9 bases are shared with TRBD2. CDR3 size: 13 residues. V lost 6 bases, J lost 10 bases, and 8 bases stayed unmatched. The chain's CDR3 is CASRNGLAHSQYF. CDR3 nucleotides: TGTGCCAGCAGAAACGGACTAGCGCATTCGCAGTATTTT.

In its sample, this clonotype was seen once. A much larger clone sits a single nucleotide away, making a read error possible. The chain recombines TRBV12-3 or TRBV12-4 with TRBJ1-5; D unclear. Trimming shortened V by 7 bases and J by 0 bases, and 4 bases separated the two germline ends. The CDR3 contains 12 residues. As DNA, the CDR3 is TGTGCCAGCAAACATAGCAATCAGCCCCAGCATTTT. Encoded protein: CASKHSNQPQHF.

This clonotype was detected a few times. This sequence joins TRBV5-5 and TRBJ2-5; D unclear. This CDR3 is built from 14 residues. V lost 2 bases and J 2 bases, leaving 10 bases between the germline ends. Germline loops: CDR1 SGHKS, CDR2 YYEKEE (reference sequence). The CDR3 DNA reads TGTGCCAGCAGCTTATACCAAAGGCAAGAGACCCAGTACTTC. Amino acids: CASSLYQRQETQYF.

The gene calls are TRBV27 and TRBJ1-2; tentative D call: TRBD1 (5 bases). CDR1 and CDR2 (germline): MNHEY, SMNVEV (reference sequence). The CDR3 consists of 14 residues. Trimming removed 6 bases at V and 6 bases at J, with 17 bases between. The CDR3 DNA reads TGTGCCAGCAGCTCCGGGACGGCCCCCCATGGCTACACCTTC. As protein: CASSSGTAPHGYTF.

The chain links TRBV28 to TRBJ2-5, with unresolved D. Germline V gives CDR1 MDHEN, CDR2 SYDVKM. The CDR3 runs to 14 residues. Trimming left V 6 bases short and J 4 bases short, with 15 bases between. The chain's CDR3 is CASRPSPGRETQYF. The DNA for the CDR3 is TGTGCCAGCAGGCCTTCCCCCGGGCGAGAGACCCAGTACTTC.

The V and J genes are TRBV11-2 and TRBJ1-4; D might be TRBD1 (6 bases). V shed 2 bases and J shed 4 bases, with 14 bases lying between them. This CDR3 has 16 amino acids. Germline CDR1 and CDR2: SGHAT and FQNNGV. CDR3 loop: CASSLLYRVFNEKLFF. The DNA of the CDR3 is TGTGCCAGCAGCTTATTGTACAGGGTATTTAATGAAAAACTGTTTTTT.

This chain uses TRBV27 with TRBJ2-1; D might be TRBD2 (6 bases). Looked up from germline, CDR1 is MNHEY and CDR2 is SMNVEV (reference sequence). The CDR3 length is 13 residues. V lost 3 bases and J 10 bases, leaving 13 bases between the germline ends. CDR3 coding DNA: TGTGCCAGCAGTTTCGGGAGATTTAACGAGCAGTTCTTC. Translated: CASSFGRFNEQFF.

Comment on this clonotype: Likely a read error: the CDR3 ends without its conserved phenylalanine or tryptophan. This sequence joins TRBV29-1 and TRBJ2-1; TRBD2 aligns across 9 bases. This CDR3 has 14 residues. The germline gives CDR1 SQVTM, CDR2 ANQGSEA. With 2 bases clipped from V and 4 bases from J, the junction kept 3 bases outside the gene matches. CDR3 sequence: CSVEWLAGYNEQFL. CDR3 coding DNA: TGCAGCGTTGAATGGCTAGCGGGATACAATGAGCAGTTCTTA.

The genes are TRBV7-9 and TRBJ1-2; D gene unclear. The CDR3 is 15 residues long. CDR1 is SEHNR and CDR2 is FQNEAQ in the germline V gene (reference sequence). V lost 1 base and J 6 bases, leaving 15 bases between the germline ends. The CDR3 region is CASSLEVSGEDGYTF. The DNA of the CDR3 is TGTGCCAGCAGCTTAGAGGTTTCCGGGGAGGATGGCTACACCTTC.

This clonotype was observed once. The chain employs TRBV14 and TRBJ2-1; possible D gene TRBD2, 6 bases. The better agreement between TRBJ2-7 and the DNA end casts doubt on the J call. This CDR3 has 19 amino acids. In germline, CDR1 is SGHDN, CDR2 FVKESK. The CDR3 DNA reads TGTGCCAGCAGCCAAGAAAGGACTTTAGGCGCGGGACGGAACAATGAGCAGTACTTC. Encoded protein: CASSQERTLGAGRNNEQYF.

The V and J genes are TRBV20-1 and TRBJ2-7; no reliable D call. V lost 3 bases and J lost 1, with 10 bases in between. Germline loops: CDR1 DFQATT, CDR2 SNEGSKA (reference sequence). This CDR3 spans 13 amino acids. In DNA form, the CDR3 reads TGCAGTGCTAGGACTTTGACTTCCTACGAGCAGTACTTC. It translates to CSARTLTSYEQYF.

The chain carries TRBV27 and TRBJ1-1; possible D gene TRBD1, 6 bases. The CDR3 is 15 residues long. The V and J ends lost 6 bases and 1 base respectively, with 15 bases between them. Germline loops: CDR1 MNHEY, CDR2 SMNVEV (reference sequence). CDR3 nucleotides: TGTGCCAGCAGGACGGACAGACACCCGAACACTGAAGCTTTCTTT. This encodes CASRTDRHPNTEAFF.

The CDR3: CSARDVLPSSYNEQYF. CDR3 nucleotide sequence: TGCAGTGCTAGAGATGTCCTCCCGAGCTCCTACAATGAGCAGTACTTC. This chain uses TRBV20-1 with TRBJ2-1, with D uncertain. The DNA end lines up better with TRBJ2-7; the J call may be wrong. Germline CDR1 DFQATT, CDR2 SNEGSKA (reference sequence). CDR3 length: 16 residues.